The 25 T cell receptor beta chains below come from one sample, sequenced in a study of blood T cell repertoires in COVID-19. Profiled with immunoSEQ multiplex PCR; TCRdb holds only in-frame clones, not every one. The table has 72,000 or so clones, around nine tenths seen once. Source material: peripheral blood. Every receptor here comes from an elderly woman with acute or convalescent COVID-19.

The chain is built from TRBV19 and TRBJ1-5, with no clear D. The CDR3 sequence is 14 residues long. From germline, CDR1 is LNHDA and CDR2 SQIVND (reference sequence). Trimming took 3 bases from V and 2 from J, leaving 8 bases between them. CDR3 bases: TGTGCCAGTAGTATTAAGGGAGGCAATCAGCCCCAGCATTTT. As protein: CASSIKGGNQPQHF.

V gene TRBV7-2 combines with J gene TRBJ2-7; no definite D call. The ends were cut back, 0 bases at V and 0 bases at J, with 9 bases in the middle. This CDR3 is 15 amino acids long. Germline CDR1 reads SGHTA; CDR2 reads FQGNSA. DNA for the CDR3: TGTGCCAGCAGCTTAGCTCTGGCGGTCTCCTACGAGCAGTACTTC. Translation: CASSLALAVSYEQYF. The variable domain in full, completed from reference TRBV7-2 and TRBJ2-7, reads GAGVSQSPSNKVTEKGKDVELRCDPISGHTALYWYRQSLGQGLEFLIYFQGNSAPDKSGLPSDRFSAERTGGSVSTLTIQRTQQEDSAVYLCASSLALAVSYEQYFGPGTRLTVT.

In this sample, this clone turned up once. The chain joins TRBV6-5 to TRBJ1-6, with D possibly being TRBD1 (6 bases). The CDR3 has 15 amino acids. Germline V gene data show CDR1 as MNHEY and CDR2 as SVGAGI. Trimming shortened V by 7 bases and J by 7 bases, and 17 bases separated the two germline ends. The DNA for the CDR3 is TGTGCCAGCAAGCCGGTGGGGGCGGGCAATTCACCCCTCCACTTT. It translates to CASKPVGAGNSPLHF.

V and J are TRBV9 and TRBJ1-3; D uncertain. This CDR3 spans 17 amino acids. Looked up from germline, CDR1 is SGDLS and CDR2 is YYNGEE. The ends were cut back, 0 bases at V and 0 bases at J, with 13 bases in the middle. This CDR3 is CASSVVAGYTSGNTIYF. DNA for the CDR3: TGTGCCAGCAGCGTAGTTGCAGGCTATACCTCTGGAAACACCATATATTTT.

The chain carries TRBV10-3 and TRBJ2-6; D is uncertain. The V gene lost 2 bases and the J gene lost 0 bases, with 8 bases spanning the gap. The CDR3 is made up of 16 amino acids. Germline loops: CDR1 ENHRY, CDR2 SYGVKD. The DNA for the CDR3 is TGTGCCATCAGTGAGAGTCGCGCCTCTGGGGCCAACGTCCTGACTTTC. Its translation is CAISESRASGANVLTF.

This sequence joins TRBV9 and TRBJ2-2; 8 bases are shared with TRBD2. V shed 0 bases and J 4 bases; nucleotides not matched to a gene: 14. The germline V gene encodes CDR1 SGDLS and CDR2 YYNGEE. The CDR3 sequence is 19 residues long. In nucleotides, the CDR3 is TGTGCCAGCAGCGTAGCTGGGGCGGGAGGTCTAGTGGGCACCGGGGAGCTGTTTTTT. Translation gives CASSVAGAGGLVGTGELFF.

The rearrangement uses TRBV5-1 and TRBJ2-5; D call uncertain. Trimming pared 1 base from V and 2 bases from J, leaving 6 bases between. Germline lookup yields CDR1 SGHRS and CDR2 YFSETQ. CDR3 size: 13 residues. CDR3: CASSLSGQETQYF. CDR3 nucleotides: TGCGCCAGCAGCTTGTCGGGTCAAGAGACCCAGTACTTC.

The V call is TRBV3-1 (or the pseudogene TRBV3-2), the J call TRBJ2-7; possible D gene TRBD1, 5 bases. Germline values: CDR1 LGHDT, CDR2 YNNKEL (reference sequence). Trimming stripped 2 bases from V and 5 bases from J, with 10 bases between. The CDR3 covers 13 residues. CDR3 nucleotides: TGTGCCAGCAGCCAAAGGGGAAGGAACGAGCAGTACTTC. Its protein is CASSQRGRNEQYF.

V gene TRBV19 combines with J gene TRBJ1-3; 10 positions agree with TRBD1. The CDR3 has 18 residues. CDR1 LNHDA and CDR2 SQIVND come from the germline V gene (reference sequence). V was pared by 3 bases and J by 4 bases, with 12 bases of the junction left unmatched. The CDR3 DNA reads as TGTGCCAGTAGTATTTTCCCCTCGGGACAGGGGTCAGGAAACACCATATATTTT. Translation gives CASSIFPSGQGSGNTIYF.

The V and J genes are TRBV6-5 and TRBJ2-5, with D perhaps TRBD2 (7 bases). Germline V lookup: CDR1 MNHEY, CDR2 SVGAGI. There are 14 residues in the CDR3. V lost 1 base to trimming and J lost 7 bases, with 13 bases between them. CDR3 sequence (DNA): TGTGCCAGCAGTTACTGGGGGGGCGCGGGGACCCAGTACTTC. It specifies CASSYWGGAGTQYF.

The V call is TRBV19, the J call TRBJ2-7; 9 bases match TRBD1. Germline assignment: CDR1 LNHDA and CDR2 SQIVND (reference sequence). V gave up 10 bases and J gave up 0 bases; unmatched junction bases: 7. The CDR3 is 14 residues long. CDR3 nucleotide sequence: TGTGCCACTATGGACAGGGGCCGCTCCTACGAGCAGTACTTC. The encoded protein is CATMDRGRSYEQYF. Complete variable domain (other parts from reference TRBV19 and TRBJ2-7): DGGITQSPKYLFRKEGQNVTLSCEQNLNHDAMYWYRQDPGQGLRLIYYSQIVNDFQKGDIAEGYSVSREKKESFPLTVTSAQKNPTAFYLCATMDRGRSYEQYFGPGTRLTVT.

The CDR3 DNA sequence: TGTGCCAGCAGCCCTCAGGTTCTCAATCAGCCCCAGCATTTT. Its translation is CASSPQVLNQPQHF. The chain is built from TRBV5-8 and TRBJ1-5, with no clear D. There are 14 residues in the CDR3. The ends were cut back, 4 bases at V and 3 bases at J, with 11 bases in the middle. CDR1 and CDR2 (germline): SGHTS, YDEGEE.

V and J are TRBV5-1 and TRBJ2-3, with TRBD1 identical over 7 bases. Germline V gives CDR1 SGHRS, CDR2 YFSETQ. V lost 0 bases, J lost 2 bases, and 3 bases stayed unmatched. The CDR3 runs 15 residues. CDR3 protein: CASSLDRGPTDTQYF. CDR3 in DNA: TGCGCCAGCAGCTTGGACAGGGGACCCACAGATACGCAGTATTTT.

The chain couples TRBV28 to TRBJ2-7; D unresolved. The CDR3 is 11 amino acids. From germline, CDR1 is MDHEN and CDR2 SYDVKM. V was trimmed by 3 bases and J by 6 bases, leaving 6 bases between them. The CDR3 bases are TGTGCCAGCAGTTTCAGAAGCGAGCAGTACTTC. This gives the protein CASSFRSEQYF.

This clone was seen a single time. The chain combines TRBV14 with TRBJ1-1; D is ambiguous. Germline V lookup: CDR1 SGHDN, CDR2 FVKESK. The V end lost 4 bases, the J end lost 1 base, and 16 bases lay between the germline ends. The CDR3 has 16 amino acids. The CDR3 here is CASSPRGMLGNTEAFF. In nucleotides, the CDR3 is TGTGCCAGCAGCCCCCGTGGTATGCTAGGGAACACTGAAGCTTTCTTT.

J is TRBJ2-3 and V is TRBV6-5; TRBD2 matches 11 bases. This CDR3 has 16 residues. CDR1 is MNHEY and CDR2 is SVGAGI in the germline V gene. The junction had 5 bases not matched to a gene; V was cut back by 2 bases and J by 4 bases. The CDR3 region is CASSYLAGGRADTQYF. The DNA for the CDR3 is TGTGCCAGCAGTTACCTAGCGGGGGGTCGTGCAGATACGCAGTATTTT.

The genes are TRBV3-1 (or the pseudogene TRBV3-2) and TRBJ1-2, with 8 nucleotides matching TRBD1. The CDR3 covers 15 residues. The germline CDR1 and CDR2 sequences are LGHDT and YNNKEL (reference sequence). V lost 3 bases and J lost 6; bases outside the gene matches: 9. The CDR3 is CASSHPADREDGYTF. Here the CDR3 DNA reads TGTGCCAGCAGCCACCCAGCGGACAGGGAGGATGGCTACACCTTC.

CDR3 residues: CASSLVTSGNYGDTQYF. CDR3 nucleotide sequence: TGTGCCAGCAGTTTAGTTACTAGCGGGAATTATGGCGATACGCAGTATTTT. The chain recombines TRBV28 with TRBJ2-3; the match to TRBD2 covers 10 bases. V lost 2 bases and J lost 6; bases outside the gene matches: 11. The CDR3 contains 17 residues. Looked up from germline, CDR1 is MDHEN and CDR2 is SYDVKM.

This rearrangement joins TRBV5-1 to TRBJ2-6; TRBD1 might be the D (5 bases). The CDR3 is 18 residues long. Trimming removed 2 bases at V and 0 bases at J, with 15 bases between. CDR1 and CDR2 (germline): SGHRS, YFSETQ. CDR3 nucleotides: TGCGCCAGCAGCTTACGACAGAATCACCGCTCTGGGGCCAACGTCCTGACTTTC. Its translation: CASSLRQNHRSGANVLTF.

CDR3 nucleotides: TGTGCCAGCAGCAGCTTTTCCACCGATGACGGGACAATTTATCAGCCCCAGCATTTT. Protein: CASSSFSTDDGTIYQPQHF. The chain is built from TRBV21-1 and TRBJ1-5; the DNA was not used to check the table's D call, TRBD1. TRBV21-1 is assigned pseudogene status. The CDR3 is 19 residues long.

About this clone: Distinct nucleotide sequences in the sample also encode this CDR3. This chain uses TRBV5-4 with TRBJ2-1; D is unresolved. CDR1 is SGHNT and CDR2 is YYREEE in the germline V gene (reference sequence). The V gene lost 0 bases and the J gene lost 0 bases, with 7 bases spanning the gap. CDR3 length: 15 amino acids. The CDR3 loop reads CASSLGDSSYNEQFF. CDR3 nucleotides: TGTGCCAGCAGCTTGGGAGATAGCTCCTACAATGAGCAGTTCTTC.

The chain recombines TRBV12-3 or TRBV12-4 with TRBJ1-1; maybe TRBD1 (6 bases). Trimming took 2 bases from V and 4 from J, leaving 8 bases between them. The CDR3 spans 13 residues. The CDR3 reads CASSLSGATEAFF. DNA of the CDR3: TGTGCCAGCAGTTTATCAGGGGCCACTGAAGCTTTCTTT.

The chain couples TRBV7-2 to TRBJ1-5, with D maybe TRBD1 (6 bases). The CDR3 is 16 amino acids. CDR1 SGHTA and CDR2 FQGNSA come from the germline V gene. Trimming cost V 1 base and J 9 bases, with 19 bases left between them. The CDR3 loop is CASSLEGTRGSGPQHF. DNA of the CDR3: TGTGCCAGCAGCTTAGAGGGCACCAGGGGATCAGGGCCCCAGCATTTT.

V is TRBV27 and J is TRBJ1-2; D unclear. V shed 5 bases and J shed 4 bases, with 23 bases lying between them. This CDR3 is built from 17 residues. Germline V gene data show CDR1 as MNHEY and CDR2 as SMNVEV (reference sequence). The CDR3 nucleotides are TGTGCCAGCAGTCGAGGGCTCCTGAACACCCCGTCCTATGGCTACACCTTC. Protein: CASSRGLLNTPSYGYTF.

The rearrangement joins TRBV25-1 to TRBJ1-2; TRBD1 matches 7 bases. Germline CDR1 reads MGHDK; CDR2 reads SYGVNS. This CDR3 is built from 15 residues. V lost 6 bases to trimming and J lost 0 bases; unmatched junction nucleotides: 7. The CDR3 coding sequence is TGTGCCAGCAGCGGTGGGACAGCGACTAACTATGGCTACACCTTC. Translation gives CASSGGTATNYGYTF.